Each of the 5 T cell receptor beta chains below was sequenced from the same sample in a study of cytomegalovirus exposure and HLA in healthy donors. Both 60 Vbeta primers and 13 Jbeta primers went into the PCR. Clones were sequenced by immunoSEQ multiplex PCR, and TCRdb holds only the in-frame ones, with some missing. The sample records fewer than 250,000 clones, approximately 80% being singletons. Sequencing input: PBMCs. Receptors originate from a man aged 35 to 55 in good health and CMV-seronegative.

The count of this clone is one. The rearrangement links TRBV7-8 to TRBJ1-1; the D is unclear. Germline CDR1 reads SGHVS; CDR2 reads FQNEAQ. The V end lost 1 base, the J end lost 1 base, and 7 bases lay between the germline ends. CDR3 size: 14 residues. CDR3 in DNA: TGTGCCAGCAGCTTAGAGCCGTCGAACACTGAAGCTTTCTTT. Residues: CASSLEPSNTEAFF.

The genes are TRBV19 and TRBJ2-1; TRBD2 agrees at 10 bases. Germline loops: CDR1 LNHDA, CDR2 SQIVND (reference sequence). V lost 6 bases to trimming and J lost 10 bases; unmatched junction nucleotides: 15. There are 16 residues in the CDR3. The CDR3, as DNA: TGTGCCAGTAGATCCTACGGGACTAGCGTCCTCGAGGAGCAGTTCTTC. Its protein is CASRSYGTSVLEEQFF.

V usage is TRBV7-2 and J usage is TRBJ2-1; 11 nucleotides match TRBD2. The germline CDR1 and CDR2 sequences are SGHTA and FQGNSA. The junction had 5 bases not matched to a gene; V was cut back by 5 bases and J by 8 bases. This CDR3 spans 14 amino acids. CDR3 coding DNA: TGTGCCAGCAGCGTTAGCGGGAGGGCCCATGAGCAGTTCTTC. Encoded protein: CASSVSGRAHEQFF.

The chain links TRBV6-6 to TRBJ1-2; D unclear. CDR1 is MNHNY and CDR2 is SVGAGI in the germline V gene (reference sequence). The CDR3 contains 14 residues. Trimming stripped 1 base from V and 2 bases from J, with 8 bases between. CDR3 sequence reads: CASSYLSENYGYTF. Written as DNA, the CDR3 is TGTGCCAGCAGTTACTTGAGCGAGAACTATGGCTACACCTTC.

This clone was picked up a small number of times. The V and J genes are TRBV19 and TRBJ1-1, with TRBD1 matching 7 bases. Germline values: CDR1 LNHDA, CDR2 SQIVND (reference sequence). The CDR3 runs 16 residues. Trimming at V came to 4 bases and at J to 0 bases, leaving 8 bases not matched to a gene. This CDR3 is CASSKRQGRMNTEAFF. The CDR3 nucleotides read TGTGCCAGTAGTAAAAGACAGGGACGCATGAACACTGAAGCTTTCTTT.